A selection of T cell receptor beta chains follows, all from one sample in a study of liver allograft versus peripheral blood T cells. A single record per CDR3 protein comes from TCRdb applying MiXCR to the reads. The sample has fewer than 3,500 distinct CDR3 sequences; more than 12% are singletons. These receptor sequences come from a human patient who had a liver transplant. Part of the T cell pool may stem from the graft donor. Each CDR3 is given with its conserved first and last residue. D genes are given only for firm matches. Clone size is given for some rows only: seen once, a few or many times, or a class if the clone is expanded.

V gene: TRBV28; J gene: TRBJ1-5; clone size: few; D gene: NA; CDR3 DNA: TGTGCCAGCAGTTTAGCGACAGGCATTAAGGATCAGCCCCAGCATTTT; CDR3 protein: CASSLATGIKDQPQHF
V gene: TRBV27; J gene: TRBJ1-5; clone size: medium-sized; D gene: NA; CDR3 DNA: TGTGCCAGCAGTTTGGGCCCTAGTTGGAATAGCAATCAGCCCCAGCATTTT; CDR3 protein: CASSLGPSWNSNQPQHF
V gene: TRBV9; J gene: TRBJ1-2; clone size: few; D gene: NA; CDR3 DNA: TGTGCCAGCAGCGTAGACAAGGGGCCCTATGGCTACACCTTC; CDR3 protein: CASSVDKGPYGYTF
V gene: TRBV5-5; J gene: TRBJ1-1; clone size: many; D gene: NA; CDR3 DNA: TGTGCCAGCAGCTTGTCGGGGGGGGACACTGAAGCTTTCTTT; CDR3 protein: CASSLSGGDTEAFF
V gene: TRBV10-3; J gene: TRBJ2-5; clone size: medium-sized; D gene: TRBD1; CDR3 DNA: TGTGCCATCAGTGAGCCTCAGGGGGCGCGGGAGACCCAGTACTTC; CDR3 protein: CAISEPQGARETQYF
V gene: TRBV5-1; J gene: TRBJ1-1; clone size: NA; D gene: NA; CDR3 DNA: TGCGCCAGCCGGGTGGGCGATGAAGCTTTCTTT; CDR3 protein: CASRVGDEAFF
V gene: TRBV6-5; J gene: TRBJ1-5; clone size: medium-sized; D gene: NA; CDR3 DNA: TGTGCCAGCAGCCAGTCTTTTTTGGGGGGTCAGCCCCAGCATTTT; CDR3 protein: CASSQSFLGGQPQHF
V gene: TRBV6-6; J gene: TRBJ2-6; clone size: medium-sized; D gene: NA; CDR3 DNA: TGTGCCAGCAGTTACCCCATCGACGCCTCTGGGGCCAACGTCCTGACTTTC; CDR3 protein: CASSYPIDASGANVLTF
V gene: TRBV30; J gene: TRBJ1-2; clone size: few; D gene: NA; CDR3 DNA: TGTGCCTGGAGTGTACTCCACGGAACTCGGGGCTACACCTTC; CDR3 protein: CAWSVLHGTRGYTF
V gene: TRBV19; J gene: TRBJ1-5; clone size: few; D gene: NA; CDR3 DNA: TGTGCCAGTAGTGACCACCCAACTCAGGGGCCCCAGCATTTT; CDR3 protein: CASSDHPTQGPQHF
V gene: TRBV9; J gene: TRBJ2-2; clone size: medium-sized; D gene: NA; CDR3 DNA: TGTGCCAGCGCGCCGGAGGCCGGGGAGCTGTTTTTT; CDR3 protein: CASAPEAGELFF
V gene: TRBV19; J gene: TRBJ1-2; clone size: medium-sized; D gene: NA; CDR3 DNA: TGTGCCAGCACGGACAGTCCTAGTAACTATGGCTACACCTTC; CDR3 protein: CASTDSPSNYGYTF
V gene: TRBV2; J gene: TRBJ2-3; clone size: NA; D gene: NA; CDR3 DNA: TGTGCCAGCAGTGAGGACTCACTCACAGATACGCAGTATTTT; CDR3 protein: CASSEDSLTDTQYF
V gene: TRBV6-1; J gene: TRBJ1-2; clone size: medium-sized; D gene: NA; CDR3 DNA: TGTGCCAGCAGTGAAGTCAGGGCAGGAGGCTACACCTTC; CDR3 protein: CASSEVRAGGYTF
V gene: TRBV7-9; J gene: TRBJ2-3; clone size: few; D gene: TRBD2; CDR3 DNA: TGTGCCAGCAGCTTAAGACTAGCGGCTAGCACAGATACGCAGTATTTT; CDR3 protein: CASSLRLAASTDTQYF
V gene: TRBV5-6; J gene: TRBJ1-6; clone size: medium-sized; D gene: NA; CDR3 DNA: TGTGCCAGCAGCTTCGAGGCCTGGGGCTCACCCCTCCACTTT; CDR3 protein: CASSFEAWGSPLHF
V gene: TRBV19; J gene: TRBJ2-1; clone size: medium-sized; D gene: TRBD2; CDR3 DNA: TGTGCCAGTAGTATGACTAGCGGGAGCTCCTACAATGAGCAGTTCTTC; CDR3 protein: CASSMTSGSSYNEQFF
V gene: TRBV20-1; J gene: TRBJ2-7; clone size: NA; D gene: NA; CDR3 DNA: TGCAGTGCTGACCACGGGACTGAGCAGTACTTC; CDR3 protein: CSADHGTEQYF
V gene: TRBV20-1; J gene: TRBJ1-1; clone size: medium-sized; D gene: NA; CDR3 DNA: TGCAGTGCTAGAATGGGGGCAATGCTTACTGAAGCTTTCTTT; CDR3 protein: CSARMGAMLTEAFF
V gene: TRBV7-2; J gene: TRBJ2-7; clone size: NA; D gene: NA; CDR3 DNA: TGTGCCAGCCTGCGTCTGCAAAGGGGAGGCTACGAGCAGTACTTC; CDR3 protein: CASLRLQRGGYEQYF
V gene: TRBV19; J gene: TRBJ1-2; clone size: medium-sized; D gene: NA; CDR3 DNA: TGTGCCAGTAGTATAGCCGGTTCACAGGCTGGGTATGGCTACACCTTC; CDR3 protein: CASSIAGSQAGYGYTF
V gene: TRBV19; J gene: TRBJ1-1; clone size: medium-sized; D gene: TRBD1; CDR3 DNA: TGTGCCAGTAGTAGACGCGGACAGGGGGCCGCTGAAGCTTTCTTT; CDR3 protein: CASSRRGQGAAEAFF
V gene: TRBV6-1; J gene: TRBJ1-5; clone size: once; D gene: NA; CDR3 DNA: TGTGCCAGCAGTGATTGGGGACTCCAGCCCCAGCATTTT; CDR3 protein: CASSDWGLQPQHF
V gene: TRBV20-1; J gene: TRBJ1-5; clone size: few; D gene: NA; CDR3 DNA: TGCAGTGCTAGAACAGGGAATCAGCCCCAGCATTTT; CDR3 protein: CSARTGNQPQHF